This T cell receptor (beta chain) appears in the sequencing data of a study of cytomegalovirus exposure and HLA in healthy donors. Notes on this clone: What it recognizes is unknown. The sample holds other DNA sequences that translate to the same CDR3.

Germline V CDR1 and CDR2: SGDLS, YYNGEE. Trimming cost V 2 bases and J 5 bases; bases outside gene matches: 2. The CDR3 loop spans 16 amino acids. Researchers ran the PCR with 60 Vbeta and 13 Jbeta primers. Sequencing used immunoSEQ multiplex PCR; TCRdb keeps in-frame clones, though not all of them. The data hold 150,000 to 170,000 clones, with 80% observed a single time. Whole-study results and caveats: The majority of CMV-associated TCR beta chains were reported as apparently HLA-restricted in a later analysis. About 87% or about 30% of the time was how often most TCR beta V segments were productive, according to an earlier analysis. Several V segments, TRBV6-2 and TRBV6-3 among them, could not be told apart and were dropped.

This receptor was obtained from a man aged 25-45 years in good health and CMV-seropositive. The chain employs TRBV9 and TRBJ2-1; TRBD2 agrees at 15 bases. The specimen was PBMCs. The CDR3 spells CASSVGTSGRNNEQFF. CDR3 sequence (DNA): TGTGCCAGCAGCGTTGGGACTAGCGGGAGGAACAATGAGCAGTTCTTC.